What follows is one T cell receptor beta chain and its context. In the original analysis: How many nucleated cells were present was estimated from reference gene primer amplification. Measured with immunoSEQ multiplex PCR; TCRdb has only the in-frame clones, and not every one. Clone size and the V and J calls come from that table; the DNA yielded D and trimming. The sample holds approximately 200,000 clones, approximately 81% seen once. Deletions cut 0 bases from V and 5 bases from J, with 15 bases between. CDR3 size: 16 residues. Germline V gives CDR1 SGHTA, CDR2 FQGTGA. The data belong to a study of blood T cell repertoires in COVID-19. Looking at the study overall: Samples taken during acute and convalescent COVID-19 were collected in the United States, Italy and Spain.

This TCR derives from a woman aged 60 to 75 who had recovered from COVID-19. The sequencing input was peripheral blood. The chain uses TRBV7-3 and TRBJ2-3; tentative D call: TRBD2 (7 bases). CDR3: CASSLTRRGRGDTQYF. CDR3 in DNA: TGTGCCAGCAGCTTAACGAGGCGGGGGCGAGGAGATACGCAGTATTTT.